This TCR beta chain comes out of a study of T cell changes during pregnancy in multiple sclerosis. Measured with immunoSEQ multiplex PCR; TCRdb has only the in-frame clones, and not every one. The table includes some 140,000 clones, roughly 96% detected once. CDR3 length equals 13 residues. Germline-derived CDR1 and CDR2 are LNHNV and YYDKDF (reference sequence). The V end lost 6 bases, the J end lost 5 bases, and 13 bases lay between the germline ends. The V call is TRBV15, the J call TRBJ1-2; D is unclear. This material consisted of peripheral blood, taken after pregnancy. The sequence was collected from a female donor with multiple sclerosis, enrolled in a pregnancy study. As DNA, the CDR3 is TGTGCCACCAGAACCGGGAATGAATATGGCTACACCTTC. It translates to CATRTGNEYGYTF.